These T cell receptor beta chains were read from a single sample in a study of T cells in localized non-small cell lung cancer. This table comes from immunoSEQ multiplex PCR, and its TCRdb copy is limited to in-frame clones, with some not included. The sample has over a thousand clones; around 20% are singletons. The source was normal lung tissue next to the tumor, collected before any cancer treatment. Receptor source: a male donor at least 60 years old with stage III lung adenocarcinoma. CDR3s include the opening cysteine and the closing phenylalanine or tryptophan.

cdr3_aa: CASSLVPLGTSSQNIQYF; v_call: TRBV11-3; j_call: TRBJ2-4
cdr3_aa: CAISADRGGTEAFF; v_call: TRBV6-8; j_call: TRBJ1-1
cdr3_aa: CASSLGGRAGNEQFF; v_call: TRBV11-3; j_call: TRBJ2-1
cdr3_aa: CASSDPGTSSYEQYF; v_call: TRBV11-3; j_call: TRBJ2-7
cdr3_aa: CASSYRKSTEQYF; v_call: TRBV28; j_call: TRBJ2-7
cdr3_aa: CASGNGQGVFYTEAFF; v_call: TRBV12-5; j_call: TRBJ1-1
cdr3_aa: CASSEGTIPYEQYF; v_call: TRBV9; j_call: TRBJ2-7
cdr3_aa: CATREGTAEAFF; v_call: TRBV19; j_call: TRBJ1-1
cdr3_aa: CASSRRLAEGGGELFF; v_call: TRBV4-1; j_call: TRBJ2-2
cdr3_aa: CASRHTLGQGPIPCF; v_call: TRBV9; j_call: TRBJ2-7
cdr3_aa: CASSVRPLTNEQFF; v_call: TRBV9; j_call: TRBJ2-1
cdr3_aa: CASSPGQGTYEQYF; v_call: TRBV18; j_call: TRBJ2-7
cdr3_aa: CASSLLRGISPLHF; v_call: TRBV11-3; j_call: TRBJ1-6
cdr3_aa: CASSQVGTGELFF; v_call: TRBV14; j_call: TRBJ2-2
cdr3_aa: CATAGRGHLTGELFF; v_call: TRBV6-8; j_call: TRBJ2-2
cdr3_aa: CASSFYRDPGNTIYF; v_call: TRBV11-3; j_call: TRBJ1-3
cdr3_aa: CASRGSNQPQHF; v_call: TRBV19; j_call: TRBJ1-5
cdr3_aa: CASSLDASGPGETQYF; v_call: TRBV11-3; j_call: TRBJ2-5
cdr3_aa: CASSPRPGTSSGNTIYF; v_call: TRBV18; j_call: TRBJ1-3
cdr3_aa: CASSLGGQGDEQYF; v_call: TRBV11-3; j_call: TRBJ2-7
cdr3_aa: CASRAGTSAYEQYF; v_call: TRBV6-8; j_call: TRBJ2-7
cdr3_aa: CASGRDFSGNTIYF; v_call: TRBV11-3; j_call: TRBJ1-3
cdr3_aa: CASSDPATNEKLFF; v_call: TRBV6-8; j_call: TRBJ1-4
cdr3_aa: CAISEGQGINQPQHF; v_call: TRBV6-1; j_call: TRBJ1-5
cdr3_aa: CASGRGRKNDGYTF; v_call: TRBV28; j_call: TRBJ1-2
cdr3_aa: CASTQNTEAFF; v_call: TRBV6-7; j_call: TRBJ1-1